The 25 T cell receptor beta chains given below trace back to one sample, sequenced in a study of CD8+CD57+ T cells in acquired aplastic anemia. The study profiled TCR beta VDJ and CDR3 using genomic DNA as template. Each CDR3 protein is one row after TCRdb ran MiXCR on the reads. Altogether about 210,000 distinct CDR3 sequences are present, approximately 60% being singletons, with the ten largest covering approximately 32%. Input material: sorted CD4+, CD8+, or CD8+CD57+ T cells (not recorded which) from PBMCs. The receptors come from a human donor in good health.

This clonotype was counted only a few times. The V and J genes are TRBV7-2 and TRBJ2-7; D ambiguous. Germline V gives CDR1 SGHTA, CDR2 FQGNSA. The CDR3 extends over 13 amino acids. The V end lost 6 bases, the J end lost 2 bases, and 11 bases lay between the germline ends. The CDR3 region has the DNA TGTGCCAGCAGTATTGACGGGCCCTACGAGCAGTACTTC. Encoded protein: CASSIDGPYEQYF.

This chain uses TRBV2 with TRBJ2-7; D call uncertain. CDR1 is SNHLY and CDR2 is FYNNEI in the germline V gene. CDR3 length: 12 amino acids. With 0 bases removed from V and 3 bases from J, the gap between germline ends came to 3 bases. CDR3 region: CASSEAVYEQYF. The DNA of the CDR3 is TGTGCCAGCAGTGAAGCAGTCTACGAGCAGTACTTC.

The chain recombines TRBV7-9 with TRBJ1-5; no clear D. Germline V CDR1 and CDR2: SEHNR, FQNEAQ (reference sequence). The CDR3 extends over 14 amino acids. V was shortened by 5 bases and J by 5 bases, with 13 bases between the two germline ends. Written as DNA, the CDR3 is TGTGCCAGCAGCCTAGGGTCCCAAGATCAGCCCCAGCATTTT. It yields the protein CASSLGSQDQPQHF.

The rearrangement links TRBV19 to TRBJ2-3, with D perhaps matching TRBD1 (5 bases). V shed 6 bases and J shed 3 bases, with 16 bases lying between them. The CDR3 contains 15 residues. Germline V gene lookup returns CDR1 LNHDA and CDR2 SQIVND (reference sequence). The CDR3 loop is CASSRDQGLTDTQYF. CDR3 nucleotide sequence: TGTGCCAGTAGCCGAGACCAGGGTCTGACAGATACGCAGTATTTT.

The V call is TRBV5-1, the J call TRBJ1-1; D remains unclear. Per the germline V gene, CDR1 is SGHRS and CDR2 is YFSETQ. The CDR3 is made up of 15 amino acids. Trimming removed 0 bases from V and 1 base from J, with 10 bases in between. DNA for the CDR3: TGCGCCAGCAGCTTGGCGGCAGCGGGGAACACTGAAGCTTTCTTT. This sequence encodes CASSLAAAGNTEAFF.

The rearrangement links TRBV24-1 to TRBJ2-1, with D perhaps TRBD1 or TRBD2 (5 bases each). Germline CDR1 is KGHDR and CDR2 is SFDVKD. Trimming took 2 bases from V and 6 from J, leaving 10 bases between them. The CDR3 totals 14 residues. CDR3 protein: CATSDSGTTNEQFF. The CDR3 DNA reads TGTGCCACCAGTGATTCCGGGACCACCAATGAGCAGTTCTTC.

The CDR3 coding sequence is TGTGCCAGCAGCTTAATAGGCCGGGGGGGTAGCGAGCAGTACTTC. Translated, it gives CASSLIGRGGSEQYF. The V gene is TRBV7-9, the J gene TRBJ2-7; 8 bases align to TRBD2. V lost 2 bases and J lost 6; bases outside the gene matches: 9. Germline V gene lookup returns CDR1 SEHNR and CDR2 FQNEAQ (reference sequence). The CDR3 runs to 15 residues.

The rearrangement links TRBV4-1 to TRBJ2-1; the D is unclear. The ends were cut back, 2 bases at V and 10 bases at J, with 15 bases in the middle. The CDR3 is made up of 14 amino acids. Germline V gives CDR1 MGHRA, CDR2 YSYEKL. For the CDR3, the DNA is TGCGCCAGCAGCCAAAGTCAGGCCGTCTCCGAGCAGTTCTTC. Translating it yields CASSQSQAVSEQFF.

The sample holds a few counts of this clonotype. The genes are TRBV7-9 and TRBJ1-6; D is ambiguous. Trimming removed 5 bases at V and 7 bases at J, with 15 bases between. CDR3 size: 15 residues. CDR1 and CDR2 from the germline V gene are SEHNR and FQNEAQ (reference sequence). The CDR3 nucleotides read TGTGCCAGCAGCCTCCACAAGGGCGCGAATTCACCCCTCCACTTT. It specifies CASSLHKGANSPLHF.

In its sample, this clonotype was seen many times. This rearrangement joins TRBV20-1 to TRBJ2-1; TRBD1 might be the D (5 bases). The V and J ends lost 3 bases and 6 bases respectively, with 24 bases between them. The length of the CDR3 is 17 residues. Germline CDR1 DFQATT, CDR2 SNEGSKA (reference sequence). Written as DNA, the CDR3 is TGCAGTGCTAGGGACCCGAAAGGGGTGGTTTTGGGCAATGAGCAGTTCTTC. Protein sequence: CSARDPKGVVLGNEQFF.

In this sample, this clonotype turned up a few times. The chain employs TRBV7-6 and TRBJ2-3; 16 bases agree with TRBD2. Germline-derived CDR1 and CDR2 are SGHVS and FNYEAQ. The CDR3 covers 17 residues. With 5 bases clipped from V and 4 bases from J, the junction kept 6 bases outside the gene matches. The CDR3 sequence: CASSPGTSGGDADTQYF. The CDR3 bases are TGTGCCAGCAGCCCTGGGACTAGCGGGGGGGACGCAGATACGCAGTATTTT.

The chain employs TRBV6-5 and TRBJ1-2, with 7 bases fitting TRBD1. This CDR3 region has 12 residues. V trimming: 5 bases; J trimming: 9 bases; junction bases outside the gene matches: 6. Germline lookup yields CDR1 MNHEY and CDR2 SVGAGI. CDR3: CASSHTGDRYTF. The CDR3 DNA is TGTGCCAGCAGTCACACAGGGGATCGCTACACCTTC.

The CDR3 DNA is TGTGCCAGCAGCTTAGTCGTGTCAGCCTCTGGGGCCAACGTCCTGACTTTC. Translated: CASSLVVSASGANVLTF. The V gene is TRBV7-8, the J gene TRBJ2-6; no clear D gene. Germline CDR1 is SGHVS and CDR2 is FQNEAQ. This CDR3 is 17 amino acids long. Trimming pared 1 base from V and 0 bases from J, leaving 10 bases between.

This clonotype was observed at least ten times. The chain links TRBV6-5 to TRBJ1-5, with 7 bases aligning to TRBD1. There are 14 residues in the CDR3. Germline V gene sequence: CDR1 MNHEY, CDR2 SVGAGI. J lost 5 bases, V lost 5 bases, and 6 bases had no gene match. The DNA for the CDR3 is TGTGCCAGCAGTATCGGACAGGCTTATCAGCCCCAGCATTTT. Its protein product is CASSIGQAYQPQHF.

This clonotype was found a few times. This chain uses TRBV15 with TRBJ2-3; a possible D gene is TRBD2 (5 bases). The CDR3 length is 14 residues. Trimming removed 0 bases from V and 8 bases from J, with 12 bases in between. The germline gives CDR1 LNHNV, CDR2 YYDKDF (reference sequence). In nucleotides, the CDR3 is TGTGCCACCAGCAGAGACCCTAGCTTGGGTACGCAGTATTTT. It yields the protein CATSRDPSLGTQYF.

This sequence joins TRBV20-1 and TRBJ2-7; no definite D call. Germline assignment: CDR1 DFQATT and CDR2 SNEGSKA (reference sequence). The germline V and J ends were trimmed by 1 base and 0 bases, with 7 bases remaining between them. This CDR3 is 13 amino acids long. The chain's CDR3 is CSARAPNSYEQYF. The CDR3 DNA sequence: TGCAGTGCTAGAGCCCCTAACTCCTACGAGCAGTACTTC.

There are a few counts of this clonotype. The rearrangement links TRBV20-1 to TRBJ2-3; a possible D gene is TRBD2 (5 bases). The CDR3 extends over 13 amino acids. Trimming shortened V by 3 bases and J by 1 base, and 8 bases separated the two germline ends. Germline assignment: CDR1 DFQATT and CDR2 SNEGSKA (reference sequence). The CDR3 sequence: CSASPAGTDTQYF. DNA of the CDR3: TGCAGTGCTAGTCCAGCGGGCACAGATACGCAGTATTTT.

This clonotype was seen only a few times. Without the conserved terminal phenylalanine or tryptophan, this CDR3 likely stems from a read error. The DNA is left out, because the CDR3 cannot be placed on it with certainty; the CDR3 is given as TCRdb lists it. The rearrangement joins TRBV20-1 to TRBJ2-1; the table's D call, TRBD1, has no DNA check behind it. CDR1 and CDR2 (germline): DFQATT, SNEGSKA (reference sequence). The CDR3 totals 12 residues, both ends included. CDR3 loop: CSAFPGTNERFL.

This sequence joins TRBV7-2 and TRBJ2-5; 10 positions match TRBD2. The CDR3 contains 15 residues. The ends lost 5 bases at V and 1 base at J; junction bases unmatched: 4. Germline CDR1 reads SGHTA; CDR2 reads FQGNSA. The CDR3, as DNA: TGTGCCAGCAGCCTACAGCGGGGGGGCCAAGAGACCCAGTACTTC. Amino acid sequence: CASSLQRGGQETQYF.

This chain links TRBV9 with TRBJ2-5; D gene unclear. CDR3 length: 14 amino acids. CDR1 is SGDLS and CDR2 is YYNGEE in the germline V gene. V was pared by 0 bases and J by 6 bases, with 12 bases between. CDR3 in amino acids: CASSVAYGSKTQYF. The CDR3 DNA follows: TGTGCCAGCAGCGTAGCGTACGGCTCGAAGACCCAGTACTTC.

The CDR3: CASRSPRVLNTEAFF. The DNA of the CDR3 is TGTGCCAGCAGATCCCCCAGGGTATTGAACACTGAAGCTTTCTTT. This chain joins TRBV25-1 and TRBJ1-1; D may be TRBD1 (5 bases). V was shortened by 6 bases and J by 0 bases, with 14 bases between the two germline ends. The CDR3 runs 15 residues. The germline V gene encodes CDR1 MGHDK and CDR2 SYGVNS.

This clonotype has just a few counts. The chain is built from TRBV7-2 and TRBJ2-7; the D is unclear. CDR1 and CDR2 (germline): SGHTA, FQGNSA. CDR3 length equals 13 residues. Trimming pared 8 bases from V and 5 bases from J, leaving 16 bases between. The CDR3: CASQNSGRNEQYF. CDR3 nucleotide sequence: TGTGCCAGCCAAAACTCGGGTAGGAACGAGCAGTACTTC.

Worth noting for this clonotype: This may arise from a read error, as a much more abundant clone is one base away. The V gene is TRBV4-1, the J gene TRBJ2-1; 11 nucleotides match TRBD2. Germline V gives CDR1 MGHRA, CDR2 YSYEKL. The CDR3 runs 17 residues. The CDR3 region is CAGSQEAGTSGYNEQFF. The CDR3 DNA reads as TGTGCCGGCAGCCAAGAAGCCGGGACTAGCGGATACAATGAGCAGTTCTTC.

The chain has TRBV19 and TRBJ2-3, with D maybe TRBD2 (7 bases). This CDR3 is built from 13 residues. Trimming cost V 7 bases and J 2 bases, with 10 bases left between them. CDR1 is LNHDA and CDR2 is SQIVND in the germline V gene (reference sequence). CDR3 sequence reads: CASKGGATDTQYF. The CDR3 DNA reads as TGTGCCAGTAAAGGGGGGGCCACAGATACGCAGTATTTT.

V usage is TRBV4-3 and J usage is TRBJ2-7; 11 nucleotides align to TRBD2. V trimming: 0 bases; J trimming: 2 bases; junction bases outside the gene matches: 6. Germline CDR1 LGHNA, CDR2 YSLEER. The CDR3 is made up of 17 amino acids. In DNA, the CDR3 is TGCGCCAGCAGCCAAGATCGCCTAGCGGGGGGAACCTACGAGCAGTACTTC. It is translated as CASSQDRLAGGTYEQYF.